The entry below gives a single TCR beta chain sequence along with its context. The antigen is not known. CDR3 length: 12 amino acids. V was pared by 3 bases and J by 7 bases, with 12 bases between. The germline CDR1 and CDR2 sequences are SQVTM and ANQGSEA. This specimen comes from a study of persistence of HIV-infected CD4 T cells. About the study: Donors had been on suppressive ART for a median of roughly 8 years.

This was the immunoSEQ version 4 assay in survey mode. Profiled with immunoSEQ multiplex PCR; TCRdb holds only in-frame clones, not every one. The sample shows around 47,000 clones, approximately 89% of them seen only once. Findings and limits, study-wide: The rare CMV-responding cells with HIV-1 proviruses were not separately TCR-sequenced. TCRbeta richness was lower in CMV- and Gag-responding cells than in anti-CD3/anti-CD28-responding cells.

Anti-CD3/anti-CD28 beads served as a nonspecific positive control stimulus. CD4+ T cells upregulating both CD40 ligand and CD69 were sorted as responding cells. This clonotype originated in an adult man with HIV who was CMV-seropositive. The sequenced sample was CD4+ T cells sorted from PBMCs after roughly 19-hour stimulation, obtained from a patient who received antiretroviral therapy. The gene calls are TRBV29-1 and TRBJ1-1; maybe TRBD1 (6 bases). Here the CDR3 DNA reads TGCAGCGTTGACGTACAGGGTTATGAAGCTTTCTTT. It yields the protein CSVDVQGYEAFF.